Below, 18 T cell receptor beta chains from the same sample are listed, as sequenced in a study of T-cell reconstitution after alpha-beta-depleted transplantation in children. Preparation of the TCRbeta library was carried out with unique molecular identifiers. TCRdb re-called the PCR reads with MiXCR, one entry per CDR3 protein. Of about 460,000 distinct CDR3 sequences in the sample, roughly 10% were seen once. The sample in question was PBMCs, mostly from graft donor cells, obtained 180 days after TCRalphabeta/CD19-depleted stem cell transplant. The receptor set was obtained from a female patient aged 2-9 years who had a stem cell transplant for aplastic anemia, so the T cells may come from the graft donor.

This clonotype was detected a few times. Here the CDR3 DNA reads TGTGCCACCAGTAGCGGCGCCGACTTACAGGGCGGCCAGCCCCAGCATTTT. Amino acids: CATSSGADLQGGQPQHF. The V call is TRBV15, the J call TRBJ1-5; tentatively, D is TRBD1 (6 bases). CDR1 LNHNV and CDR2 YYDKDF come from the germline V gene (reference sequence). V lost 6 bases and J lost 7, with 25 bases in between. The CDR3 has 17 residues.

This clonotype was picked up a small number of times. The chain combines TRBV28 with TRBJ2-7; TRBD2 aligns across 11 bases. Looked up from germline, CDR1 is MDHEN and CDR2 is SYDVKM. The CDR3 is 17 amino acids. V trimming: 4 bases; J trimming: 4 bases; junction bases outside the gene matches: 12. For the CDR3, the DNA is TGTGCCAGCAGTTCAATCAGTAGCGGGGGGGTCCGGTACGAGCAGTACTTC. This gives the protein CASSSISSGGVRYEQYF.

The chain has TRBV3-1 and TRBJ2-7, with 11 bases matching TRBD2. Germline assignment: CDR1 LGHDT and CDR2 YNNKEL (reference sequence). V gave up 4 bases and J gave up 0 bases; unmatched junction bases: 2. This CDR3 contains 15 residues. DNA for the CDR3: TGTGCCAGCAGCCGTAGCGGGGGGGACTCCTACGAGCAGTACTTC. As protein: CASSRSGGDSYEQYF.

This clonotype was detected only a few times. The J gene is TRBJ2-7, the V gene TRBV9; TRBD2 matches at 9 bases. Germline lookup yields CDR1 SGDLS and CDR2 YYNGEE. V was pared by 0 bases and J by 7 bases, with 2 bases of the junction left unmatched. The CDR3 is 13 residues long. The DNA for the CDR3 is TGTGCCAGCAGCGTAGTGACTAGCGGAGAGCAGTACTTC. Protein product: CASSVVTSGEQYF.

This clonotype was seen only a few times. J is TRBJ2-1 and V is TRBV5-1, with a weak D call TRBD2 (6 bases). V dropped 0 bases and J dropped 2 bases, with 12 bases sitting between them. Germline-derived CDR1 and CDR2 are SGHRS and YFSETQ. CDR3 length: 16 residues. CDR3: CASSLAGKRAYNEQFF. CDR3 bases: TGCGCCAGCAGCTTGGCCGGTAAGCGGGCCTACAATGAGCAGTTCTTC.

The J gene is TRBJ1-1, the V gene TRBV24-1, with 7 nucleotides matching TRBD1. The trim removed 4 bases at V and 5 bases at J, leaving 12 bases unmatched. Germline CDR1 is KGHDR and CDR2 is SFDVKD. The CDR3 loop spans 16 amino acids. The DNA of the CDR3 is TGTGCCACCAGTGACGTTAACAACAGGGGAGGGACTGAAGCTTTCTTT. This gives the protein CATSDVNNRGGTEAFF.

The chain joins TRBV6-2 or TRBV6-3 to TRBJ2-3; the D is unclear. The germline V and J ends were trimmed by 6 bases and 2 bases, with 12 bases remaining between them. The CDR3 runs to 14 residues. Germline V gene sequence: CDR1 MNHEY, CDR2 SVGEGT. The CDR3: CASSRPSPTDTQYF. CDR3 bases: TGTGCCAGCAGCCGGCCCTCCCCCACAGATACGCAGTATTTT.

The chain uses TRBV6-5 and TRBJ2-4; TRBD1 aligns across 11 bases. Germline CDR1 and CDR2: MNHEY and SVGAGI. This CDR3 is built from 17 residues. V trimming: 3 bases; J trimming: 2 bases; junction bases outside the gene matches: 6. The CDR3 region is CASSYSGTGGSKNIQYF. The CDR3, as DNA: TGTGCCAGCAGTTATTCCGGGACAGGGGGGTCCAAAAACATTCAGTACTTC.

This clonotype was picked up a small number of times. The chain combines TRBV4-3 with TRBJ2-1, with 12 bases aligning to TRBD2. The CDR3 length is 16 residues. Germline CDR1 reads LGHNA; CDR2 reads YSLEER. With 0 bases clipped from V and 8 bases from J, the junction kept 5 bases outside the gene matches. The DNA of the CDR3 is TGCGCCAGCAGCCAAGAGAGGGCTAGCGGGGGGGATGAGCAGTTCTTC. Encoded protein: CASSQERASGGDEQFF.

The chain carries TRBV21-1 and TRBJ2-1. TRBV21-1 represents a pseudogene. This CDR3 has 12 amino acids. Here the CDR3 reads CASGPAVNEQFF. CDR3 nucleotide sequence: TGTGCCAGCGGCCCAGCGGTCAATGAGCAGTTCTTC.

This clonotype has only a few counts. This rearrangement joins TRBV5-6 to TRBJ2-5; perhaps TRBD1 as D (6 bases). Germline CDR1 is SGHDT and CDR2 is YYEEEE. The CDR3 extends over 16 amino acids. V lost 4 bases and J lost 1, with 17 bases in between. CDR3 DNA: TGTGCCAGCAGCCCGGATATAGACAGGCCCCAAGAGACCCAGTACTTC. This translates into CASSPDIDRPQETQYF.

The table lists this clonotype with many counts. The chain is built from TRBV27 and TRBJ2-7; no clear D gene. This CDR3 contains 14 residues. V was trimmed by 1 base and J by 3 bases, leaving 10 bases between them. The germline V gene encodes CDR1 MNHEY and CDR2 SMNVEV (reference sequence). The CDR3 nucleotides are TGTGCCAGCAGTTTATTGGTCGGTTTCTACGAGCAGTACTTC. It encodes CASSLLVGFYEQYF.

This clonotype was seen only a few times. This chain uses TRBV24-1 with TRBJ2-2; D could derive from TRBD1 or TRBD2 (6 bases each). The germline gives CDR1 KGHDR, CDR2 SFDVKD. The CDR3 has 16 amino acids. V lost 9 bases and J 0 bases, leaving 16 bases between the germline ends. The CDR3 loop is CATGGGRFSNTGELFF. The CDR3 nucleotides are TGTGCCACCGGAGGGGGGCGATTCTCGAACACCGGGGAGCTGTTTTTT.

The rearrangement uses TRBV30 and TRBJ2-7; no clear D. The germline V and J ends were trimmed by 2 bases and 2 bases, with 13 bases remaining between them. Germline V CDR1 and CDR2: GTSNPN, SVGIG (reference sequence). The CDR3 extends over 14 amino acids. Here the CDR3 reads CAWSLRPHPYEQYF. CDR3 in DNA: TGTGCCTGGAGTCTCCGGCCCCATCCCTACGAGCAGTACTTC.

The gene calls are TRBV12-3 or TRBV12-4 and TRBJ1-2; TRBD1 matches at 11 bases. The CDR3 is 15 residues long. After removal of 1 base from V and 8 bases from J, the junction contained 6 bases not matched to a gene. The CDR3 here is CASSLVGTGGLGYTF. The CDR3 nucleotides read TGTGCCAGCAGTTTAGTGGGGACAGGGGGGTTGGGCTACACCTTC.

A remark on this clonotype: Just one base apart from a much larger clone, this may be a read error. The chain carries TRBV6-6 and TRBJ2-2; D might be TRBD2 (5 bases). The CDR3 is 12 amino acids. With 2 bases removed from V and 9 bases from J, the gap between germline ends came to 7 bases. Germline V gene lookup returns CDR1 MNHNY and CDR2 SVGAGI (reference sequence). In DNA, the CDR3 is TGTGCCAGCAGTTACGGGAGACGGGAGCTGTTTTTT. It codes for CASSYGRRELFF.

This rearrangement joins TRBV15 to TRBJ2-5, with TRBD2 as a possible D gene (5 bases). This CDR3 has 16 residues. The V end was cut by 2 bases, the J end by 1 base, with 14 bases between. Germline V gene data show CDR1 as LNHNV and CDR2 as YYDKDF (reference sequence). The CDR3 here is CATSRKSRGLQETQYF. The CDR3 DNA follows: TGTGCCACCAGCAGAAAGAGCCGCGGGCTCCAAGAGACCCAGTACTTC.

The CDR3 sequence: CASSFWTTDTEAFF. In DNA form, the CDR3 reads TGCGCCAGCAGCTTTTGGACAACCGACACTGAAGCTTTCTTT. The chain couples TRBV5-1 to TRBJ1-1, with D possibly matching TRBD1 (5 bases). This CDR3 comprises 14 residues. V lost 2 bases, J lost 3 bases, and 11 bases lay in between. Germline CDR1 SGHRS, CDR2 YFSETQ.